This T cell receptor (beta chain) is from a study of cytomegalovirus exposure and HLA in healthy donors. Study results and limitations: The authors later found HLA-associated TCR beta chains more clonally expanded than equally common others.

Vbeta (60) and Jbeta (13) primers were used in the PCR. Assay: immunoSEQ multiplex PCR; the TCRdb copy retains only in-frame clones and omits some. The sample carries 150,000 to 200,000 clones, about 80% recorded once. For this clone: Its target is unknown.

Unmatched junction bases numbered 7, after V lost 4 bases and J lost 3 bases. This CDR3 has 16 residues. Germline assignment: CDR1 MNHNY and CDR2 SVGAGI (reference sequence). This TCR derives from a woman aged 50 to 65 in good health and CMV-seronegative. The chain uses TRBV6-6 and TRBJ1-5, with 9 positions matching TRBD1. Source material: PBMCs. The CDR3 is CASSSQQGANNQPQHF. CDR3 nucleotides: TGTGCCAGCAGTTCCCAACAGGGGGCAAACAATCAGCCCCAGCATTTT.